This entry describes one TCR beta chain. Antigen specificity is unknown. This sample is drawn from a study of shared clonotypes between healthy human individuals. Study-level findings and limits: Naive subsets, compared against memory subsets, generally had larger estimated richness values.

The test was conducted at deep level. In the source study's methods: Junction-only immunoSEQ sequences carried no quality scores, so filtering differed. Assay: immunoSEQ multiplex PCR; the TCRdb copy retains only in-frame clones and omits some. That table furnishes V, J and clone size, whereas the DNA furnished D and trimming. Of 2 million to 2.5 million clones listed, about 94% were seen once; the top ten hold roughly 0.13%. Each sample came from a Caucasian adult donor living in Nashville, Tennessee. The V gene's germline CDR1 is GTSNPN and CDR2 SVGIG (reference sequence). CDR3 length: 12 amino acids. V lost 0 bases, J lost 7 bases, and 10 bases lay in between.

The receptor comes from a man between 18 and 35 years old in good health. The specimen was naive CD4+ T cells sorted from blood. As to subset: CD45RA+ positively selected. V usage is TRBV30 and J usage is TRBJ2-7; possibly TRBD1 or TRBD2 for D (5 bases each). CDR3 nucleotide sequence: TGTGCCTGGAGTGTATGGGGGAGTGAGCAGTACTTC. It yields the protein CAWSVWGSEQYF. Based on the CDR3 plus reference TRBV30 and TRBJ2-7, the full variable domain is SQTIHQWPATLVQPVGSPLSLECTVEGTSNPNLYWYRQAAGRGLQLLFYSVGIGQISSEVPQNLSASRPQDRQFILSSKKLLLSDSGFYLCAWSVWGSEQYFGPGTRLTVT.